This T cell receptor beta chain stems from a study of blood T cell repertoires in COVID-19. At the level of the study: Acute-phase and convalescent COVID-19 samples originated in the United States, Italy and Spain. From T cells, B-cell-depleted T cells, or PBMCs came the material, which was cDNA or gDNA.

V was pared by 1 base and J by 0 bases, with 14 bases between. In germline, CDR1 is SGHTS, CDR2 YDEGEE. CDR3 size: 17 residues. Source study methods: Researchers report that nucleated cell counts were estimated from reference gene primer amplification. Clones were read by immunoSEQ multiplex PCR, and TCRdb kept only the in-frame ones, dropping some. V and J calls and clone size are as listed in that table; D and trimming were resolved from the DNA. The sample lists approximately 160,000 clones, over 60% occurring once. This clone has only one observation. The sequence derives from a woman aged 80 or older with acute or convalescent COVID-19. The sequenced material came from peripheral blood. The chain employs TRBV5-8 and TRBJ1-5, with D possibly being TRBD1 (6 bases). CDR3 region: CASSLTGTPYSNQPQHF. In DNA form, the CDR3 reads TGTGCCAGCAGCTTGACTGGGACACCCTATAGCAATCAGCCCCAGCATTTT. The whole variable domain, remainder taken from reference TRBV5-8 and TRBJ1-5, is EAGVTQSPTHLIKTRGQQATLRCSPISGHTSVYWYQQALGLGLQFLLWYDEGEERNRGNFPPRFSGRQFPNYSSELNVNALELEDSALYLCASSLTGTPYSNQPQHFGDGTRLSIL.